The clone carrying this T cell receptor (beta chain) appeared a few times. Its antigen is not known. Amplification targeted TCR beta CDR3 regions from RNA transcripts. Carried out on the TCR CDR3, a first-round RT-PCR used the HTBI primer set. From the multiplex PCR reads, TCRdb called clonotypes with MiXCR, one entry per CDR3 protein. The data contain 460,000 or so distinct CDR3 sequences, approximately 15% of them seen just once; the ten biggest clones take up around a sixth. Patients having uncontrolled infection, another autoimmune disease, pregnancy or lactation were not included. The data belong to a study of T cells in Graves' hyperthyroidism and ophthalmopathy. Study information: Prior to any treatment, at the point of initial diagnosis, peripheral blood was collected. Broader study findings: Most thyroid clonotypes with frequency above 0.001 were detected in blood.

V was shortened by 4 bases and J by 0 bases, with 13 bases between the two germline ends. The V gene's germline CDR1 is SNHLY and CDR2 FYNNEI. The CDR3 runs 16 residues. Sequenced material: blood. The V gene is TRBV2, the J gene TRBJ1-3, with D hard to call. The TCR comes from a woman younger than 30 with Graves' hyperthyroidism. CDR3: CASSGLGVNSGNTIYF. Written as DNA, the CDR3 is TGTGCCAGCAGTGGACTCGGGGTTAACTCTGGAAACACCATATATTTT.